The 5 T cell receptor beta chains reported below all come from one sample, sequenced in a study of T cell repertoires in ileal Crohn's disease. Generated by immunoSEQ multiplex PCR, the TCRdb table keeps only in-frame clones and is missing some. The profile covers approximately 3,500 clones, with around 71% appearing a single time and 8% to 9% taken by the ten largest. Time point given: neoterminal ileum biopsy at postoperative endoscopy, about 6 months after surgery. Sequencing was done on a sample of ileal tissue. The receptors shown here come from an adult with Crohn's disease.

The CDR3 loop reads CASSFRGGDTIYF. CDR3 nucleotides: TGTGCCAGCAGCTTTAGAGGGGGAGACACCATATATTTT. The gene calls are TRBV7-2 and TRBJ1-3, with a possible D match to TRBD1 (6 bases). Germline V gene lookup returns CDR1 SGHTA and CDR2 FQGNSA. The CDR3 spans 13 residues. The V end lost 3 bases, the J end lost 8 bases, and 11 bases lay between the germline ends.

This chain joins TRBV10-1 and TRBJ1-6, with 7 bases aligning to TRBD1. J was trimmed by 6 bases and V by 3 bases; bases with no gene match: 2. Germline V gives CDR1 WNHNN, CDR2 SYGVQD (reference sequence). The CDR3 consists of 14 residues. The CDR3 sequence: CASSDGTANSPLHF. The DNA of the CDR3 is TGCGCCAGCAGTGACGGGACAGCTAATTCACCCCTCCACTTT.

This clone appeared once. This rearrangement joins TRBV5-6 to TRBJ1-5; D not certain. The germline V gene encodes CDR1 SGHDT and CDR2 YYEEEE. The CDR3 covers 17 residues. V gave up 3 bases and J gave up 6 bases, with 22 bases separating them. The CDR3 bases are TGTGCCAGCAGCTCCTCCACGGTCAGGCTTTCAGGTCAGCCCCAGCATTTT. This encodes CASSSSTVRLSGQPQHF.

By sample share, this clone is large (0.1 to 1%). The same CDR3 also results from other DNA sequences found in this sample. The V call is TRBV25-1, the J call TRBJ1-6; 8 bases line up with TRBD1. Trimming took 8 bases from V and 8 from J; bases not matched to a gene: 14. Germline CDR1 is MGHDK and CDR2 is SYGVNS. The CDR3 spans 16 residues. The CDR3, as DNA: TGTGCCAGCGCCTCTCGGGCAGGGGGCGTATATTCACCCCTCCACTTT. Translated: CASASRAGGVYSPLHF. The variable domain in full, completed from reference TRBV25-1 and TRBJ1-6, reads EADIYQTPRYLVIGTGKKITLECSQTMGHDKMYWYQQDPGMELHLIHYSYGVNSTEKGDLSSESTVSRIRTEHFPLTLESARPSHTSQYLCASASRAGGVYSPLHFGNGTRLTVT.

V is TRBV7-5 and J is TRBJ2-5; the table's D call TRBD2 went unverified against the DNA. TRBV7-5 is classified as a pseudogene. The CDR3 has 17 amino acids. The CDR3 protein is CARSFRGRAVYQETQYF. CDR3 nucleotides: TGTGCCAGAAGCTTCCGCGGGAGGGCCGTGTACCAAGAGACCCAGTACTTC.